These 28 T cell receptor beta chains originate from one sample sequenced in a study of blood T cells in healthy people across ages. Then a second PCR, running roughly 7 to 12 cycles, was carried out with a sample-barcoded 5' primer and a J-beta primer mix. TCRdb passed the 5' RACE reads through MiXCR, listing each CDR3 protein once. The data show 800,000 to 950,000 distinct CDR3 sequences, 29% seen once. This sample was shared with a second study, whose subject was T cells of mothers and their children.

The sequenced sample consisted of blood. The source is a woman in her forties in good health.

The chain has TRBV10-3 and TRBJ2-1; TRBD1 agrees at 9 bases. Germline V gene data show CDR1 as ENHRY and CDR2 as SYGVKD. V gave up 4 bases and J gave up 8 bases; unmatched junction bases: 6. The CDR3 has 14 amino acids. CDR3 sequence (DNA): TGTGCCATCAGTGCTGACAGGGGGAGGGATGAGCAGTTCTTC. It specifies CAISADRGRDEQFF.

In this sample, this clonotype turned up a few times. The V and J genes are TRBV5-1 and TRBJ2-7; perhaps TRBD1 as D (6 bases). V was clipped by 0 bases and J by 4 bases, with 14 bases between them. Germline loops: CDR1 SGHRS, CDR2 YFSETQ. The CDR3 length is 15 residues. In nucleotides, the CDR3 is TGCGCCAGCAGCTTGGGGAGCTTGACAGGATACGAGCAGTACTTC. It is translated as CASSLGSLTGYEQYF.

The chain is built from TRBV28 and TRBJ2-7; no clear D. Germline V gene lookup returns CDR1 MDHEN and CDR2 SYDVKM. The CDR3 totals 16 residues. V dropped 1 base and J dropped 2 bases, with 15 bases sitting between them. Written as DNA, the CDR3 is TGTGCCAGCAGTTTATCGGGCTCTCTACATACCTACGAGCAGTACTTC. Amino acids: CASSLSGSLHTYEQYF.

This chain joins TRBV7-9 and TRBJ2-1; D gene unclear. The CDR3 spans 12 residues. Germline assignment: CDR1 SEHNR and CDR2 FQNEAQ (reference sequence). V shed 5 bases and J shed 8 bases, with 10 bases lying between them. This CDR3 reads CASSDPGDEQFF. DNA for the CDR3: TGTGCCAGCAGCGACCCTGGGGATGAGCAGTTCTTC.

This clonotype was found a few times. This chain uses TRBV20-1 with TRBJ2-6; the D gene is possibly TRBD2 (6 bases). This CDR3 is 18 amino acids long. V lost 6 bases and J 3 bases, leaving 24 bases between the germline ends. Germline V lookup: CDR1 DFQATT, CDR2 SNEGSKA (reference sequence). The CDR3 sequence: CSAAGGITAGFGANVLTF. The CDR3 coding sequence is TGCAGTGCCGCTGGGGGGATAACGGCCGGGTTTGGGGCCAACGTCCTGACTTTC.

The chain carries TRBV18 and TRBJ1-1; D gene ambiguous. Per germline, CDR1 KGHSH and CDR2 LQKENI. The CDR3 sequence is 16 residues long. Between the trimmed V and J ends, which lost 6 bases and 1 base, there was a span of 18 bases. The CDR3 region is CASSPSTYGKNTEAFF. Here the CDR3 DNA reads TGTGCCAGCTCCCCGTCTACGTATGGGAAGAACACTGAAGCTTTCTTT.

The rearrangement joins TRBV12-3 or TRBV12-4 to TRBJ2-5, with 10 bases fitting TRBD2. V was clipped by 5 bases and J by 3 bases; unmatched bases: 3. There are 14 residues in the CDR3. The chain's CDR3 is CASSTSGKKETQYF. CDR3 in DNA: TGTGCCAGCAGTACTAGCGGGAAAAAAGAGACCCAGTACTTC.

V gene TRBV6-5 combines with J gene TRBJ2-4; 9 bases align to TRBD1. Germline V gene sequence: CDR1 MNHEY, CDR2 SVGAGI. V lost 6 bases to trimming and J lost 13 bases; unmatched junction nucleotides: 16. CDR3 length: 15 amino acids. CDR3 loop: CASRSTGTGNREQYF. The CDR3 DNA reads TGTGCCAGCAGAAGTACCGGGACAGGGAATCGGGAGCAGTACTTC.

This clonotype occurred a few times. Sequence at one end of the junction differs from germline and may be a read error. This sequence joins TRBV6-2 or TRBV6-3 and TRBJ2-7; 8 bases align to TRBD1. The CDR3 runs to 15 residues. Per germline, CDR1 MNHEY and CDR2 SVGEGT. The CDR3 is CAGSGAGQGSYEQYF. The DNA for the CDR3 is TGTGCCGGCAGTGGGGCCGGACAGGGCTCCTACGAGCAGTACTTC.

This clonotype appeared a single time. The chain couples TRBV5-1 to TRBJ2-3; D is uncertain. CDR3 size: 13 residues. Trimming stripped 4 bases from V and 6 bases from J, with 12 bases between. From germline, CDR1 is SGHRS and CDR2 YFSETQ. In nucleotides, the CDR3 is TGCGCCAGCAGCCAGCGACCTGGGGATACGCAGTATTTT. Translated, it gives CASSQRPGDTQYF.

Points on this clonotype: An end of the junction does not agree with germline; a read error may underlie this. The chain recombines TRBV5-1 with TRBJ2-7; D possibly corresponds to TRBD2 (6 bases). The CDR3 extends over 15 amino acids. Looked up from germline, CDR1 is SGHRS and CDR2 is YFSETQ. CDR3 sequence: CASSLEEGRPDEQHF. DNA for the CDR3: TGCGCCAGTAGCTTGGAGGAAGGGAGGCCGGACGAGCAGCACTTC. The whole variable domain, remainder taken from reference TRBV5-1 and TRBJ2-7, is KAGVTQTPRYLIKTRGQQVTLSCSPISGHRSVSWYQQTPGQGLQFLFEYFSETQRNKGNFPGRFSGRQFSNSRSEMNVSTLELGDSALYLCASSLEEGRPDEQHFGPGTRLTVT.

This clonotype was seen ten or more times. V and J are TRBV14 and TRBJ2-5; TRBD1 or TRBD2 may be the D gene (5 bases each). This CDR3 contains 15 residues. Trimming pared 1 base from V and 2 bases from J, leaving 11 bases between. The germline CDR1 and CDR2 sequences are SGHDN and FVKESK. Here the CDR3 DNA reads TGTGCCAGCAGCCAAGTCCGAGGGGAACAAGAGACCCAGTACTTC. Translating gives CASSQVRGEQETQYF.

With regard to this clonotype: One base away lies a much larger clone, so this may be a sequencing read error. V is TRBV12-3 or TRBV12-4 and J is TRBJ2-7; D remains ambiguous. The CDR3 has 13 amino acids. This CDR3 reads CASSYGVNYVQYF. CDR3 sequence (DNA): TGTGCCAGCAGTTATGGGGTCAACTACGTGCAGTACTTC.

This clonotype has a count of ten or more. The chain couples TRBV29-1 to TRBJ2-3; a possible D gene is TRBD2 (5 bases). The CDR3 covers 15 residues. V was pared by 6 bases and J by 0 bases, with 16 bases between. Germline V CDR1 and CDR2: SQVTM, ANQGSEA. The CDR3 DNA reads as TGCAGCGTGCCTAGGGAGCAGATTAGCACAGATACGCAGTATTTT. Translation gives CSVPREQISTDTQYF.

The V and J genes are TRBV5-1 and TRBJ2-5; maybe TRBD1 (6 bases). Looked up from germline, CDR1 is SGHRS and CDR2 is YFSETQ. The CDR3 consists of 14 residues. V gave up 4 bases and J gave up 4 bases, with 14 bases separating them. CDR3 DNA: TGCGCCAGCAGCCGATTACAGGGTGGAGAGACCCAGTACTTC. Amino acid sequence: CASSRLQGGETQYF. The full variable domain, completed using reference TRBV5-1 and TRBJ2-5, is KAGVTQTPRYLIKTRGQQVTLSCSPISGHRSVSWYQQTPGQGLQFLFEYFSETQRNKGNFPGRFSGRQFSNSRSEMNVSTLELGDSALYLCASSRLQGGETQYFGPGTRLLVL.

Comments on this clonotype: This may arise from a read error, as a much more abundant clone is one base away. In DNA, the CDR3 is TGCAGTGCCAACCGGGCCCTCCACTACAATGAGCAGTTCTTC. It is translated as CSANRALHYNEQFF. This chain joins TRBV20-1 and TRBJ2-1; D call uncertain. This CDR3 contains 14 residues. V lost 6 bases and J lost 3, with 15 bases in between. CDR1 and CDR2 (germline): DFQATT, SNEGSKA (reference sequence).

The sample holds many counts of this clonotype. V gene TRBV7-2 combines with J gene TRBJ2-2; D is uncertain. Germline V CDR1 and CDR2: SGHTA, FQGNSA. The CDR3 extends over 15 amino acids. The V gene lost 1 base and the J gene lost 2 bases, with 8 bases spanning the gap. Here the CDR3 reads CASSLGGLNTGELFF. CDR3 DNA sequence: TGTGCCAGCAGCTTAGGTGGGCTCAACACCGGGGAGCTGTTTTTT.

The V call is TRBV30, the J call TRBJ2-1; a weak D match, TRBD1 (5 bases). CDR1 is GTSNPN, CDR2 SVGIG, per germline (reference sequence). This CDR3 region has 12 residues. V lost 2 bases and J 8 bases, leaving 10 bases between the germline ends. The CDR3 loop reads CAWSSQGHEQFF. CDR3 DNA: TGTGCCTGGAGTTCGCAGGGCCATGAGCAGTTCTTC.

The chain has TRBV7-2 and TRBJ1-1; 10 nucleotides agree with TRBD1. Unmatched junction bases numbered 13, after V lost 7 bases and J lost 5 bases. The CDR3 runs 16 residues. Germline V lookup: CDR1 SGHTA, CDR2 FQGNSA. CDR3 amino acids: CASTYSGTGVYTEAFF. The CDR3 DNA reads TGTGCCAGCACCTACTCCGGGACAGGGGTTTATACTGAAGCTTTCTTT.

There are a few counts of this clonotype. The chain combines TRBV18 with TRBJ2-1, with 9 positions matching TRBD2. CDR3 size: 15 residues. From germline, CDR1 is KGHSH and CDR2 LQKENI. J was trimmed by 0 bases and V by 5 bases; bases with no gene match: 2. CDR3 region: CASSVAGVSYNEQFF. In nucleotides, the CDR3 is TGTGCCAGCTCAGTAGCGGGGGTCTCCTACAATGAGCAGTTCTTC.

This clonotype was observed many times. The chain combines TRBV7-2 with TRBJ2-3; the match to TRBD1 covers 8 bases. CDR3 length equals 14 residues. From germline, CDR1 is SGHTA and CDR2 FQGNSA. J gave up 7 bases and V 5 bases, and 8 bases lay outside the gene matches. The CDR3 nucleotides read TGTGCCAGCAGCACCGGGACAGGAGGGAATACGCAGTATTTT. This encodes CASSTGTGGNTQYF.

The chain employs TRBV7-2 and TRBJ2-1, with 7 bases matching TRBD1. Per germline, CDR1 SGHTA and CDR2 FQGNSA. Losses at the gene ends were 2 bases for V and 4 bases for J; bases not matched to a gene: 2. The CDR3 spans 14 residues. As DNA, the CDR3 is TGTGCCAGCAGCTTACAGGGGGAGTACAATGAGCAGTTCTTC. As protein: CASSLQGEYNEQFF.

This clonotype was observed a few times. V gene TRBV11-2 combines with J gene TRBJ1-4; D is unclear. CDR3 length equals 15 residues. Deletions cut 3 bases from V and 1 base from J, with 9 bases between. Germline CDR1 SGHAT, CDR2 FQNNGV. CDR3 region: CASSFYPKTNEKLFF. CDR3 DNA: TGTGCCAGCAGCTTCTACCCTAAAACTAATGAAAAACTGTTTTTT.

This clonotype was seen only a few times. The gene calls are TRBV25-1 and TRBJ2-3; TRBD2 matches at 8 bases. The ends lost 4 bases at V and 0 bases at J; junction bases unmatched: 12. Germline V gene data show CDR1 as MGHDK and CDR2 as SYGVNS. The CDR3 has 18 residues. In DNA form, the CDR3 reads TGTGCCAGCAGTGCGCGAAGAGGGCGGGGGGATAGCACAGATACGCAGTATTTT. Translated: CASSARRGRGDSTDTQYF.

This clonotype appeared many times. DNA of the CDR3: TGCAGTGCTAGAGATGAGTGGAAAAGGGGGACCCAGTACTTC. Translating it yields CSARDEWKRGTQYF. V usage is TRBV20-1 and J usage is TRBJ2-5; D is possibly TRBD1 (5 bases). The length of the CDR3 is 14 residues. Trimming took 0 bases from V and 7 from J, leaving 15 bases between them. Germline loops: CDR1 DFQATT, CDR2 SNEGSKA (reference sequence).

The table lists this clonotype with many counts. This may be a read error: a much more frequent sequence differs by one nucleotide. The CDR3 DNA is TGTGCCAGCAGCTTGGAAGGGGTCTGGTCCTACAATGAGCAGTACTTC. Its protein product is CASSLEGVWSYNEQYF. This chain uses TRBV5-5 with TRBJ2-1; tentatively, D is TRBD1 (5 bases). The DNA end is a closer match to TRBJ2-7, so the J assignment may be wrong. The germline V gene has CDR1 SGHKS and CDR2 YYEKEE (reference sequence). The CDR3 sequence is 16 residues long.

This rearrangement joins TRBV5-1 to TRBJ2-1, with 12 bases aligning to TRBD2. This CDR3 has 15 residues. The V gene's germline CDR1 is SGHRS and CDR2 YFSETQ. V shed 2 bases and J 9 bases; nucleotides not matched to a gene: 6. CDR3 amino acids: CASSFASGGAREQFF. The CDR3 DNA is TGCGCCAGCAGCTTTGCTAGCGGGGGGGCTCGTGAGCAGTTCTTC.

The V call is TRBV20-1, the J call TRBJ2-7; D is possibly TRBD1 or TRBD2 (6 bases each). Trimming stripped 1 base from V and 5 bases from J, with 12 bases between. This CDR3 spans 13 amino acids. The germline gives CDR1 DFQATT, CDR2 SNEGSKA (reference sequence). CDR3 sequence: CSARVGGVNEQYF. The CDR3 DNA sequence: TGCAGTGCTAGAGTGGGGGGCGTCAACGAGCAGTACTTC.